The 8 T cell receptor beta chains below come from one sample, sequenced in a study of blood T cell repertoires in COVID-19. Libraries were prepared by immunoSEQ multiplex PCR; TCRdb keeps only in-frame clonotypes and omits some of them. Of a few hundred thousand clones in the sample, about 80% were seen once. Specimen: PBMCs or T cells enriched from blood (not recorded which). The receptors derive from a man aged 45-65 years who had recovered from COVID-19.

The V gene is TRBV4-1, the J gene TRBJ2-1, with 7 bases identical to TRBD1. Germline assignment: CDR1 MGHRA and CDR2 YSYEKL. V shed 4 bases and J 6 bases; nucleotides not matched to a gene: 12. The CDR3 is 16 amino acids. In DNA, the CDR3 is TGCGCCAGCAGCCCCATCCTCAGGGGGTGGGCCAATGAGCAGTTCTTC. It yields the protein CASSPILRGWANEQFF.

The chain couples TRBV6-5 to TRBJ2-7; possible D gene TRBD1, 5 bases. Deletions cut 6 bases from V and 3 bases from J, with 12 bases between. This CDR3 has 13 amino acids. Germline loops: CDR1 MNHEY, CDR2 SVGAGI. The CDR3 sequence: CASSSDKFYEQYF. The CDR3 DNA reads as TGTGCCAGCAGCTCGGACAAATTCTACGAGCAGTACTTC.

The rearrangement joins TRBV4-1 to TRBJ2-1, with a possible D match to TRBD2 (5 bases). V was cut by 1 base and J by 1 base, with 8 bases left in between. The CDR3 extends over 15 amino acids. CDR1 and CDR2 from the germline V gene are MGHRA and YSYEKL. The CDR3 sequence: CASSQVSGSYNEQFF. In DNA, the CDR3 is TGCGCCAGCAGCCAAGTCTCGGGGTCCTACAATGAGCAGTTCTTC.

This sequence joins TRBV7-3 and TRBJ2-5; maybe TRBD2 (6 bases). V was trimmed by 5 bases and J by 2 bases, leaving 12 bases between them. The CDR3 totals 14 residues. Germline CDR1 is SGHTA and CDR2 is FQGTGA. Here the CDR3 reads CASSPGLNQETQYF. The CDR3 nucleotides read TGTGCCAGCAGCCCGGGACTGAATCAAGAGACCCAGTACTTC.

J is TRBJ2-3 and V is TRBV10-1, with 11 nucleotides matching TRBD1. CDR1 and CDR2 from the germline V gene are WNHNN and SYGVQD (reference sequence). The CDR3 is 14 residues long. The ends lost 4 bases at V and 5 bases at J; junction bases unmatched: 2. The CDR3 bases are TGCGCCAGCAGTGGGGGACAGGGGGGAGATACGCAGTATTTT. It specifies CASSGGQGGDTQYF.

The V call is TRBV10-2, the J call TRBJ2-1; 12 bases are a match to TRBD2. The trim removed 6 bases at V and 6 bases at J, leaving 9 bases unmatched. Germline-derived CDR1 and CDR2 are WSHSY and SAAADI. CDR3 size: 16 residues. This CDR3 is CASSSQLAGGVNEQFF. CDR3 sequence (DNA): TGCGCCAGCAGCTCCCAACTAGCGGGAGGTGTCAATGAGCAGTTCTTC.

The V call is TRBV11-3, the J call TRBJ2-6, with D maybe TRBD2 (7 bases). The CDR3 has 15 residues. V was shortened by 7 bases and J by 3 bases, with 13 bases between the two germline ends. CDR1 is SGHNT, CDR2 YENEEA, per germline. The CDR3 reads CASNLGGVGANVLTF. CDR3 nucleotide sequence: TGTGCCAGCAACCTAGGGGGGGTTGGGGCCAACGTCCTGACTTTC.

Of note for this clone: Other nucleotide sequences in the sample specify the same CDR3. This chain links TRBV20-1 with TRBJ2-7; a weak D match, TRBD2 (6 bases). Between the trimmed V and J ends, which lost 3 bases and 4 bases, there was a span of 10 bases. This CDR3 region has 12 residues. From germline, CDR1 is DFQATT and CDR2 SNEGSKA (reference sequence). The CDR3, as DNA: TGCAGTGCTAGTCGAGGGACTTACGAGCAGTACTTC. Encoded protein: CSASRGTYEQYF.